This T cell receptor (beta chain) was observed in a study of PD-1 blockade in classical Hodgkin lymphoma. The time point is: cycle 4 day 1 (C4D1), after 6 weeks of nivolumab. Every patient had relapsed following autologous stem cell transplantation, and cohorts differed in brentuximab vedotin exposure. Best responses included complete response and partial response; otherwise, the best response was progressive disease. TCRdb's table, derived via immunoSEQ multiplex PCR, lists solely in-frame clones and lacks some. The sample comprises 26,000 or so clones, over 55% of which are singletons, and approximately 3.6% rests with the top ten. On this clone itself: Its target is not known.

Notes on the study in general: For complete responders, baseline diversity was comparable to that of newly diagnosed patients. Lower baseline TCR diversity was reported for newly diagnosed patients than for healthy donors. Unlike CD8+ TCR diversity, which did not rise significantly by C4D1, CD4+ TCR diversity did.

Germline CDR1 and CDR2: SGHAT and FQNNGV. CDR3 length: 13 residues. V lost 4 bases and J lost 6; bases outside the gene matches: 4. The receptor's source is a human donor with classical Hodgkin lymphoma. Source: peripheral blood mononuclear cells (PBMCs), taken before the fourth cycle of nivolumab. This sequence joins TRBV11-2 and TRBJ1-1; 8 positions match TRBD1. The chain's CDR3 is CASSSQGQAEAFF. The DNA for the CDR3 is TGTGCCAGCAGCTCCCAGGGACAGGCTGAAGCTTTCTTT.